This T cell receptor beta chain was found in a study of radiotherapy plus CTLA-4 blockade in lung cancer. Study context: Objective responses were seen in around 18% of patients, disease control in 25% to 35%. General study results and limits: The study found tumor-derived TCR clones expanded in blood after radiotherapy plus ipilimumab.

Profiled with immunoSEQ multiplex PCR; TCRdb holds only in-frame clones, not every one. The sample gives 75,000 to 95,000 clones, about three quarters of which show up once; about an eighth is in the top ten. In regard to this clone: Antigen: not known.

Germline V gene lookup returns CDR1 MDHEN and CDR2 SYDVKM. CDR3 length equals 16 residues. Trimming removed 6 bases from V and 2 bases from J, with 20 bases in between. Treatment of patients with chemo-refractory metastatic non-small-cell lung cancer consisted of focal radiation plus CTLA-4 blockade with ipilimumab. This chain uses TRBV28 with TRBJ2-7; tentatively, D is TRBD2 (6 bases). The source of this sequence is a human donor with non-small cell lung cancer that progressed on radiotherapy plus ipilimumab. The sample here was peripheral blood, taken from a patient treated with radiotherapy plus ipilimumab. CDR3 residues: CASRPTAGTSTYEQYF. The CDR3 bases are TGTGCCAGCAGACCTACTGCCGGGACTTCTACCTACGAGCAGTACTTC. Combining the CDR3 with reference TRBV28 and TRBJ2-7 gives the whole variable domain DVKVTQSSRYLVKRTGEKVFLECVQDMDHENMFWYRQDPGLGLRLIYFSYDVKMKEKGDIPEGYSVSREKKERFSLILESASTNQTSMYLCASRPTAGTSTYEQYFGPGTRLTVT.